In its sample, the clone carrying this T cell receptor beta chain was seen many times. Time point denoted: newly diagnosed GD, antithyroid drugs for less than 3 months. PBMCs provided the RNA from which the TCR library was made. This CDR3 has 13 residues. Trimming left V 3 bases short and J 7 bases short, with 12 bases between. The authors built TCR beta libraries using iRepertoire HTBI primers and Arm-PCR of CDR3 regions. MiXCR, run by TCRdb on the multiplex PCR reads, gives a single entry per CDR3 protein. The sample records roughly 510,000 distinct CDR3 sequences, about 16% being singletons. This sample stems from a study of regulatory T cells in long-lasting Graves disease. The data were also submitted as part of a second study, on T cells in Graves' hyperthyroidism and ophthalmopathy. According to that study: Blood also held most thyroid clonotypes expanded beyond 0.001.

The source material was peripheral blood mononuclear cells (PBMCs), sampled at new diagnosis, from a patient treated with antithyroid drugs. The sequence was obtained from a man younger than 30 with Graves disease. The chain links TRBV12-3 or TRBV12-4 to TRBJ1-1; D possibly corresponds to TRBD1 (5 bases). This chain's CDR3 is CASSFNSGIEAFF. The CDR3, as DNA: TGTGCCAGCAGTTTCAATTCAGGGATTGAAGCTTTCTTT.